This TCR beta chain was observed in a study of blood T cell repertoires in COVID-19. Study as a whole: Samples taken during acute and convalescent COVID-19 were collected in the United States, Italy and Spain. T cells, B-cell-depleted T cells, or PBMCs provided the cDNA or gDNA that served as material.

Participants had their cohort set by participant-reported clinical history. Original analysis: Estimates of nucleated cell counts were drawn from the amplification of reference gene primers. Assay: immunoSEQ multiplex PCR; the TCRdb copy retains only in-frame clones and omits some. The V and J calls and the clone size are those of that table, but D and trimming were determined from the DNA. The sample contains about 220,000 clones, around 85% of which appear only once. V lost 0 bases and J lost 0; bases outside the gene matches: 5. CDR3 length equals 16 residues. The germline V gene has CDR1 SGDLS and CDR2 YYNGEE.

J is TRBJ1-2 and V is TRBV9, with 7 bases fitting TRBD1. This clonotype originated in a woman in her thirties or forties with acute COVID-19. The specimen was PBMCs or T cells enriched from blood (not recorded which). CDR3 sequence: CASSVGQGLSNYGYTF. The CDR3, as DNA: TGTGCCAGCAGCGTAGGACAGGGCCTTTCTAACTATGGCTACACCTTC.